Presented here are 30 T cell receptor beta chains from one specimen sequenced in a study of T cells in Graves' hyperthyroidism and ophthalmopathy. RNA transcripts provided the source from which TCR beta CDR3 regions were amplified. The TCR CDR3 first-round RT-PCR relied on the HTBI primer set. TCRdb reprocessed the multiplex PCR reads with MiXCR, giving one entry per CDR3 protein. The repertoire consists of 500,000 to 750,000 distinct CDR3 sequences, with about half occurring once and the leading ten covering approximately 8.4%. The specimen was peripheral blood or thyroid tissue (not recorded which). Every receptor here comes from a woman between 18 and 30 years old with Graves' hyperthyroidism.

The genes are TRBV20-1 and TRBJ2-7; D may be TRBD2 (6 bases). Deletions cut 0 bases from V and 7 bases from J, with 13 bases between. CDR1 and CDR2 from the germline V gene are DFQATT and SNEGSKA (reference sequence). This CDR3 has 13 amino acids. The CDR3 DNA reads TGCAGTGCTAGAGATGGAGGGCCTGGGGAGCAGTACTTC. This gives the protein CSARDGGPGEQYF.

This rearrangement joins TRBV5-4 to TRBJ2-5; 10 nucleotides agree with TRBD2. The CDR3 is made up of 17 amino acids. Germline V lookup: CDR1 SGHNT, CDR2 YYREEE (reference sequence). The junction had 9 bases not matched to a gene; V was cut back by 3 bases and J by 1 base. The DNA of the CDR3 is TGTGCCAGCAGCTCGAGGGTAGCGGGAGGTCTCCAAGAGACCCAGTACTTC. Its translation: CASSSRVAGGLQETQYF.

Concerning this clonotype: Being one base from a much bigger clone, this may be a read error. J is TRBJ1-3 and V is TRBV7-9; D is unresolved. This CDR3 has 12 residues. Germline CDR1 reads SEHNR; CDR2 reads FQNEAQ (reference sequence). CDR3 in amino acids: CVSTDSGNTIYF. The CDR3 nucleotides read TGTGTCAGCACCGACTCTGGAAACACCATATATTTT. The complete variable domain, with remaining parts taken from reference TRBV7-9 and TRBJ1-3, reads DTGVSQNPRHKITKRGQNVTFRCDPISEHNRLYWYRQTLGQGPEFLTYFQNEAQLEKSRLLSDRFSAERPKGSFSTLEIQRTEQGDSAMYLCVSTDSGNTIYFGEGSWLTVV.

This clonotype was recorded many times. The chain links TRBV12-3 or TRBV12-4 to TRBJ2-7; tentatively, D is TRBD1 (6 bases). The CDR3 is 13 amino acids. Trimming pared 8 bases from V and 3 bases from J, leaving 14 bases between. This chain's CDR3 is CASGQTGIYEQYF. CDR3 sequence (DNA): TGTGCCAGCGGTCAAACAGGGATCTACGAGCAGTACTTC.

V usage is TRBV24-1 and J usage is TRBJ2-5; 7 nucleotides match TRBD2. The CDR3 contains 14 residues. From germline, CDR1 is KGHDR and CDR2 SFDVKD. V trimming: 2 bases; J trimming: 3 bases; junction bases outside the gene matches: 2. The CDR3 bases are TGTGCCACCAGTGATTGGGGGGGGGAAGAGACCCAGTACTTC. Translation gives CATSDWGGEETQYF.

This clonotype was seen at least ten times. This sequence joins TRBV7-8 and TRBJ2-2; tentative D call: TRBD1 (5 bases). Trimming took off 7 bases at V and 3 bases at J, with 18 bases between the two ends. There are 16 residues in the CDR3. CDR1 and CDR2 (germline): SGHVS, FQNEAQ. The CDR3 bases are TGTGCCAGCATCCTTCTCAGGGCCCCATACACCGGGGAGCTGTTTTTT. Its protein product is CASILLRAPYTGELFF.

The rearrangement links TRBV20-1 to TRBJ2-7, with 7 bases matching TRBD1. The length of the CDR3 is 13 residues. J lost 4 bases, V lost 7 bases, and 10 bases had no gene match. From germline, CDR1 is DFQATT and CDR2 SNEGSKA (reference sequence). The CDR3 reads CSVIQGQGYEQYF. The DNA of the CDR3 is TGCAGTGTAATACAGGGGCAGGGATACGAGCAGTACTTC.

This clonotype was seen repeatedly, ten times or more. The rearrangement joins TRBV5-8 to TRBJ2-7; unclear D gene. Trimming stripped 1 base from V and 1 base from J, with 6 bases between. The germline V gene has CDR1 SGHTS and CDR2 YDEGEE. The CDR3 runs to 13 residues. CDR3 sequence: CASSLQVSYEQYF. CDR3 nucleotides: TGTGCCAGCAGCTTGCAGGTATCCTACGAGCAGTACTTC. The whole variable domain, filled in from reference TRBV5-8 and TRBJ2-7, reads EAGVTQSPTHLIKTRGQQATLRCSPISGHTSVYWYQQALGLGLQFLLWYDEGEERNRGNFPPRFSGRQFPNYSSELNVNALELEDSALYLCASSLQVSYEQYFGPGTRLTVT.

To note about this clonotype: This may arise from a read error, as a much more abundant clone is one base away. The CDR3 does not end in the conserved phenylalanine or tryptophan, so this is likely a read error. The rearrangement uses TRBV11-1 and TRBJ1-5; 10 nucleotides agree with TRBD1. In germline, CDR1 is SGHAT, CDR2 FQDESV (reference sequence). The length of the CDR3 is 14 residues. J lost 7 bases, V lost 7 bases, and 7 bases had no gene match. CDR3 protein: CASTLGTGEQPQHL. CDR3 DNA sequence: TGTGCCAGCACCCTAGGGACAGGGGAGCAGCCCCAGCATCTT.

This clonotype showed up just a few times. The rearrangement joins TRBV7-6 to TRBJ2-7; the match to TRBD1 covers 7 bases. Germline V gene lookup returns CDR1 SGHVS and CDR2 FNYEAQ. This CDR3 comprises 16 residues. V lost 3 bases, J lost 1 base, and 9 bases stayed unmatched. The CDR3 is CASSLGRHRGSYEQYF. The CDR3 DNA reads TGTGCCAGCAGCTTGGGTCGTCACAGGGGATCCTACGAGCAGTACTTC.

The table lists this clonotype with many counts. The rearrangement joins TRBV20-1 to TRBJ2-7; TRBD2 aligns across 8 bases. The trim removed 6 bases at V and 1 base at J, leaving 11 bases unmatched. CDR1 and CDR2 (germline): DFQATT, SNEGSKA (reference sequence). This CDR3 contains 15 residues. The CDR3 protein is CSAASASGFSYEQYF. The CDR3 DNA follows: TGCAGTGCGGCCTCGGCTAGCGGGTTTTCCTACGAGCAGTACTTC.

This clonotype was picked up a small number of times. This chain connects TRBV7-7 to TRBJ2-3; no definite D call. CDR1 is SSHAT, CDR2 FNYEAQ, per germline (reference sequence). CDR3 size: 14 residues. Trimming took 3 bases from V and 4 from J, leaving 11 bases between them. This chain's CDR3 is CASSLTGYSDTQYF. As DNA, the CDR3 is TGTGCCAGCAGCTTGACTGGGTACTCAGATACGCAGTATTTT. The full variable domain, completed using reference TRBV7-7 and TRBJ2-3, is GAGVSQSPRYKVTKRGQDVTLRCDPISSHATLYWYQQALGQGPEFLTYFNYEAQPDKSGLPSDRFSAERPEGSISTLTIQRTEQRDSAMYRCASSLTGYSDTQYFGPGTRLTVL.

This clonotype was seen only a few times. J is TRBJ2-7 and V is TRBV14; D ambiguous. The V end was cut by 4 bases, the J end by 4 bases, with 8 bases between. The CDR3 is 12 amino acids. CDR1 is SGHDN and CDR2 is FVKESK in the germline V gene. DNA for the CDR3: TGTGCCAGCAGCCGACATTTTTACGAGCAGTACTTC. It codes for CASSRHFYEQYF.

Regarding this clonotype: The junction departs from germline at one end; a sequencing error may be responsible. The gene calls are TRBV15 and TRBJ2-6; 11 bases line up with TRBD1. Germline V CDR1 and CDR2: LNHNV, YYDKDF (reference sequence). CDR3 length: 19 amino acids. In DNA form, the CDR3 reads TGTGCCACCAGCAGATACCCGACCCGGGACAGGGGGAGGGCTAACGTCCTGACTTTC. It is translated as CATSRYPTRDRGRANVLTF.

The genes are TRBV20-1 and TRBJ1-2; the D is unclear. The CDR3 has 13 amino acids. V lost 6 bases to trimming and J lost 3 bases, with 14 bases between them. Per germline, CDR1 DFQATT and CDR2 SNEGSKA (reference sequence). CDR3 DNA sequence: TGCAGTGCCTGGACTAGCGGGGACTATGGCTACACCTTC. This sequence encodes CSAWTSGDYGYTF.

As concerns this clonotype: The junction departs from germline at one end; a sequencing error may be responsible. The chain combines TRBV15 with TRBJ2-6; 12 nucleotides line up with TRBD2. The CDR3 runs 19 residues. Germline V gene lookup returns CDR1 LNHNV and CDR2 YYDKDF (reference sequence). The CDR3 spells CASSLAGTSGFSGANVLTF. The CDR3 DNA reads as TGTGCCAGCAGCCTAGCCGGGACTAGCGGGTTCTCTGGGGCCAACGTCCTGACTTTC. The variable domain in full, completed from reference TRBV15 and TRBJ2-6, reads DAMVIQNPRYQVTQFGKPVTLSCSQTLNHNVMYWYQQKSSQAPKLLFHYYDKDFNNEADTPDNFQSRRPNTSFCFLDIRSPGLGDTAMYLCASSLAGTSGFSGANVLTFGAGSRLTVL.

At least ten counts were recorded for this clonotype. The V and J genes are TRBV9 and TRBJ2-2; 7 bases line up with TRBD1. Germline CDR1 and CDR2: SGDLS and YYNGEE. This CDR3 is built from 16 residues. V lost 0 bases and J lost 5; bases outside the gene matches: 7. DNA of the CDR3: TGTGCCAGCAGCGTAGGGGCAGGGGGTCGGACCGGGGAGCTGTTTTTT. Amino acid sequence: CASSVGAGGRTGELFF.

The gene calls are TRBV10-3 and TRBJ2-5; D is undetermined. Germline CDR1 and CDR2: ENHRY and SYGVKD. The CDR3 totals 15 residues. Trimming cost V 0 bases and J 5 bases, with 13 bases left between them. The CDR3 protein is CAISESGGYNETQYF. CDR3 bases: TGTGCCATCAGTGAGTCTGGCGGTTACAATGAGACCCAGTACTTC.

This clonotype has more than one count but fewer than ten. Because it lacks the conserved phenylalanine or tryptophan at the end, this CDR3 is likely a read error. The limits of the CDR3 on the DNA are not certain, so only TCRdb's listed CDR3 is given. Here the CDR3 reads CASSSGQG. The genes are TRBV7-9 and TRBJ1-4; the tabulated D call, TRBD1, remains unverified against the DNA. The CDR3 sequence runs 8 residues, both termini included. CDR1 and CDR2 from the germline V gene are SEHNR and FQNEAQ (reference sequence).

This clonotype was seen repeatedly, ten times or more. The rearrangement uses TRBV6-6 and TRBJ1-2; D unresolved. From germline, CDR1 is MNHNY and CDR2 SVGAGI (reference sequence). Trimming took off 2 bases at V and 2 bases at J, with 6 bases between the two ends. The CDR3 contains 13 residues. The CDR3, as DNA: TGTGCCAGCAGTTACGATGTGAACTATGGCTACACCTTC. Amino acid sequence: CASSYDVNYGYTF.

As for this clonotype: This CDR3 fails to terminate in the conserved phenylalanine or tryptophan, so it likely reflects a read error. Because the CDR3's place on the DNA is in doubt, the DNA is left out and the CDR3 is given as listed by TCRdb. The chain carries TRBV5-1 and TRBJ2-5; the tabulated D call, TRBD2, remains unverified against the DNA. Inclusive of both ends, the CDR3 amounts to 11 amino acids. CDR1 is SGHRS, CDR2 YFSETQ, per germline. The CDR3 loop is CASSLGTSGNA.

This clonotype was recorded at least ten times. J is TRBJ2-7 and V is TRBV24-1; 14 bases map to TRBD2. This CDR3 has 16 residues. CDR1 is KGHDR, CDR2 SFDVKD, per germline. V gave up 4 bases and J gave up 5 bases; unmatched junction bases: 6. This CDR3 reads CATSDRGTSGSHEQYF. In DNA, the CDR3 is TGTGCCACCAGTGACCGCGGGACTAGCGGGAGCCACGAGCAGTACTTC.

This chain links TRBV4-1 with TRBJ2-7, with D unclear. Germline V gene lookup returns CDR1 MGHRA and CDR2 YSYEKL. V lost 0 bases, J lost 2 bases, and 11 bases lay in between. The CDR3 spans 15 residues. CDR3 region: CASSQESRRAYEQYF. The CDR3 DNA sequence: TGCGCCAGCAGCCAAGAGAGTCGGAGAGCCTACGAGCAGTACTTC.

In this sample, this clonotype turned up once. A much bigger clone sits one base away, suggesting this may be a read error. CDR3 DNA: TGTGCCAGTAGGAACCTAGAGACGGACCGTAGCAATCAGCCCCAGCATTTT. Translated, it gives CASRNLETDRSNQPQHF. V gene TRBV19 combines with J gene TRBJ1-5, with D hard to call. The CDR3 has 17 amino acids. Germline V lookup: CDR1 LNHDA, CDR2 SQIVND (reference sequence). Trimming took off 6 bases at V and 0 bases at J, with 18 bases between the two ends.

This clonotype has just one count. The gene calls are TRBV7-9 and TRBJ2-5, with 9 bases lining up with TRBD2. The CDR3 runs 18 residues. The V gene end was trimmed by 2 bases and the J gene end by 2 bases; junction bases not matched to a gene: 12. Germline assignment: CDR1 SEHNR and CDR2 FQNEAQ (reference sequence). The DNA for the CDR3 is TGTGCCAGCAGCTTATACCCGGCCTGGCGGGAGGGGCAAGAGACCCAGTACTTC. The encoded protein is CASSLYPAWREGQETQYF.

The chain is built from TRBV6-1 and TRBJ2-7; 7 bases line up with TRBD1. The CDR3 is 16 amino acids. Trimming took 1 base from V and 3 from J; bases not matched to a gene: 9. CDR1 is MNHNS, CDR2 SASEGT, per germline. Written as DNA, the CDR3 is TGTGCCAGCAGTGAAGTTTATCACCGGGACAGCTACGAGCAGTACTTC. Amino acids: CASSEVYHRDSYEQYF.

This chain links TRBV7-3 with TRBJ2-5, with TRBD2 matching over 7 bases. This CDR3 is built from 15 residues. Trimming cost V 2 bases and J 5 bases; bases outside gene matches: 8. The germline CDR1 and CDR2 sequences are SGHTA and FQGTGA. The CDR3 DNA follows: TGTGCCAGCAGCTTAGACCAGGGACTACGGGAGACCCAGTACTTC. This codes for CASSLDQGLRETQYF.

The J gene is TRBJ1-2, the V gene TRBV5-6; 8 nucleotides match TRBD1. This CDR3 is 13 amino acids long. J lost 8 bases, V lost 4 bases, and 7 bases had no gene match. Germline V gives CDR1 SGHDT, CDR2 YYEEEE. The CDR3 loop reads CASSLSSGGGYTF. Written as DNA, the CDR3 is TGTGCCAGCAGCCTAAGTTCAGGGGGCGGCTACACCTTC. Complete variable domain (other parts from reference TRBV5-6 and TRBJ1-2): DAGVTQSPTHLIKTRGQQVTLRCSPKSGHDTVSWYQQALGQGPQFIFQYYEEEERQRGNFPDRFSGHQFPNYSSELNVNALLLGDSALYLCASSLSSGGGYTFGSGTRLTVV.

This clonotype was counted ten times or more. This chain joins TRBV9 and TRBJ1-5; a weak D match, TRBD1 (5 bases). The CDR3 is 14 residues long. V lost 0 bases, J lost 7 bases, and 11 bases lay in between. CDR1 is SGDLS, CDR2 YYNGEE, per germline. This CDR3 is CASSVDGGGQPQHF. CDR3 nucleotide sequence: TGTGCCAGCAGCGTAGATGGGGGAGGGCAGCCCCAGCATTTT.

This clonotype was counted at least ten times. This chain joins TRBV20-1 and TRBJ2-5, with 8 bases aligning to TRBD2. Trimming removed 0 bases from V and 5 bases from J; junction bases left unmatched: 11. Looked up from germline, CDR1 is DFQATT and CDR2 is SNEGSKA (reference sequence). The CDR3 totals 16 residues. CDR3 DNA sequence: TGCAGTGCTAGAGATCCTCGGGAGGGAGGGGGGGAGACCCAGTACTTC. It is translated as CSARDPREGGGETQYF.